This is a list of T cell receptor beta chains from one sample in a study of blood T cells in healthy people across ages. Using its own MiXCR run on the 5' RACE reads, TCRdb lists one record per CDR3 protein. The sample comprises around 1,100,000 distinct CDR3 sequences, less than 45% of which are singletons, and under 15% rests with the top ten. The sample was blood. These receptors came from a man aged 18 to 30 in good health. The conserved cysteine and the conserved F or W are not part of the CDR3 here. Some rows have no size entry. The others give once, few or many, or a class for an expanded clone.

CDR3: ASSPVLDEQF; V: TRBV28; size: few
CDR3: ASSGQGGGYT; V: TRBV19; size: many
CDR3: ASSRGTGGEKLF; V: TRBV12-3/TRBV12-4; size: NA
CDR3: ASSQDRDREAF; V: TRBV5-1; size: NA
CDR3: ASSSSRSETQY; V: TRBV7-2; size: few
CDR3: ASSGRRQPANYGYT; V: TRBV9; size: few
CDR3: ASSDPGTNYGYT; V: TRBV6-1; size: many
CDR3: ASSLVEAGSGTEAF; V: TRBV7-2; size: NA
CDR3: ASGKQGRGETQY; V: TRBV12-3/TRBV12-4; size: NA
CDR3: SARGVTEAF; V: TRBV20-1; size: NA
CDR3: ASSVQVGLETQY; V: TRBV7-2; size: NA
CDR3: ASSFSGEASNEKLF; V: TRBV4-2; size: NA
CDR3: ASSDGQVNQPQH; V: TRBV3-1; size: NA
CDR3: ASTEQETQY; V: TRBV2; size: NA
CDR3: ASLDIIYNEQF; V: TRBV12-3/TRBV12-4; size: few
CDR3: SARGGTGAGSYEQY; V: TRBV20-1; size: few
CDR3: AWSVLTVNTEAF; V: TRBV30; size: NA
CDR3: SASGGALNEQF; V: TRBV20-1; size: NA
CDR3: ASSWRQAYYGYT; V: TRBV28; size: once
CDR3: ASSETGAEETQY; V: TRBV7-8; size: NA
CDR3: SARAPGGPGELF; V: TRBV20-1; size: NA
CDR3: ASSTTGLGYT; V: TRBV6-2/TRBV6-3; size: many
CDR3: ASSSRQGIGDTQY; V: TRBV6-2/TRBV6-3; size: few
CDR3: ASSLLGGNGYT; V: TRBV25-1; size: few
CDR3: SARESRDSVIDTEAF; V: TRBV20-1; size: NA
CDR3: ASSLGADYSEQY; V: TRBV28; size: NA
CDR3: ASSPKPGWSYNEQY; V: TRBV7-9; size: NA
CDR3: SAHTSGGTYTGELF; V: TRBV20-1; size: few
CDR3: ASSLQSAYGYT; V: TRBV3-1; size: NA
CDR3: ASSFYGNQPQH; V: TRBV28; size: NA
CDR3: ASIPGSALNTEAF; V: TRBV27; size: NA
CDR3: SVEDLDGTQY; V: TRBV29-1; size: NA
CDR3: ASRPTGLGANYGYT; V: TRBV12-3/TRBV12-4; size: once
CDR3: ASSVSGSGGQPQH; V: TRBV7-2; size: NA
CDR3: SGLGGGSWTNEKLF; V: TRBV29-1; size: few
CDR3: ASSLGDAQETQF; V: TRBV7-9; size: NA
CDR3: ASSVDQGLGTEAF; V: TRBV9; size: few
CDR3: AIRERRNEQF; V: TRBV10-3; size: few
CDR3: ASSHKGEGLARDEQF; V: TRBV9; size: NA
CDR3: ASSLATGTNTDTQY; V: TRBV5-1; size: NA
CDR3: ASSLWVDGYT; V: TRBV5-1; size: NA
CDR3: SALVAPGNTEAF; V: TRBV20-1; size: NA
CDR3: SVASGLGFGEQY; V: TRBV29-1; size: few
CDR3: ASSPALGQKISPLH; V: TRBV7-9; size: NA
CDR3: SARDLDRDNSPLH; V: TRBV20-1; size: NA
CDR3: ASSLDLQGQGQPQH; V: TRBV7-9; size: NA
CDR3: ASSGQDGMDTGELF; V: TRBV5-1; size: NA
CDR3: ASSPRPDRAGNTIY; V: TRBV27; size: NA
CDR3: ASSTITTANYGYT; V: TRBV5-1; size: NA
CDR3: ASSLGNNRGLTEAF; V: TRBV12-3/TRBV12-4; size: NA
CDR3: SAQGDSSYNEQF; V: TRBV20-1; size: NA
CDR3: ASSRTSGVTDTQY; V: TRBV12-3/TRBV12-4; size: once
CDR3: ASSYSKTGGNQPQH; V: TRBV6-2/TRBV6-3; size: NA
CDR3: ASSLRDRGHGYT; V: TRBV12-3/TRBV12-4; size: NA
CDR3: ASSLFGSSGGNYNEQY; V: TRBV5-1; size: NA
CDR3: ASSPQGNGYT; V: TRBV12-3/TRBV12-4; size: many
CDR3: ASSSSRLNSGNTIY; V: TRBV6-5; size: NA
CDR3: ASRKGGDTDTQY; V: TRBV2; size: NA